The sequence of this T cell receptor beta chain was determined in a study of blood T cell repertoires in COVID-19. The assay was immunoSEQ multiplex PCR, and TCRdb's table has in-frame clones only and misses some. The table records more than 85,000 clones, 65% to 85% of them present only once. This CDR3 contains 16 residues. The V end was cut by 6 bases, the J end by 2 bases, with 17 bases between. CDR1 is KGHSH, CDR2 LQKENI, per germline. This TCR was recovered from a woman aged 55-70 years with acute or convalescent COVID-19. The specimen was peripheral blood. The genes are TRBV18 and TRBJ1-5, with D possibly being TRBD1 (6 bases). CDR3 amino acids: CASSRVQGQGNQPQHF. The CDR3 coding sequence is TGTGCCAGCTCGCGGGTACAGGGCCAGGGCAATCAGCCCCAGCATTTT.